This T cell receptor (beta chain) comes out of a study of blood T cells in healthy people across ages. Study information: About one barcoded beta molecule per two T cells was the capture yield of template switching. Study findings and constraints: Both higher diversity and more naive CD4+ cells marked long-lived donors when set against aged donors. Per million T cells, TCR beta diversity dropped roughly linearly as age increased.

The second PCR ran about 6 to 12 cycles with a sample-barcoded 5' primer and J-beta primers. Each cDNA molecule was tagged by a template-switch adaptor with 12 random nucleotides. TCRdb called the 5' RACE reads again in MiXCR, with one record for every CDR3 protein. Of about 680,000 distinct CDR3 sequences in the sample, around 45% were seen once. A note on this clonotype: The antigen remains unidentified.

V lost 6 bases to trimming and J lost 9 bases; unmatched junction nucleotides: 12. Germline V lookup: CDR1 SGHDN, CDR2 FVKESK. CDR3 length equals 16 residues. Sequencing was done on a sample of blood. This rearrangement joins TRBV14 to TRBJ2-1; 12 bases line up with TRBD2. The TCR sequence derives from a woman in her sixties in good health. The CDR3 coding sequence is TGTGCCAGCAGTCAAACGACTAGCGGGAGAGACACTGAGCAGTTCTTC. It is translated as CASSQTTSGRDTEQFF. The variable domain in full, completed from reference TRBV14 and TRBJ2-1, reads EAGVTQFPSHSVIEKGQTVTLRCDPISGHDNLYWYRRVMGKEIKFLLHFVKESKQDESGMPNNRFLAERTGGTYSTLKVQPAELEDSGVYFCASSQTTSGRDTEQFFGPGTRLTVL.